The 9 T cell receptor beta chains below all came from one sample that was sequenced in a study of blood T cell repertoires in COVID-19. TCRdb's table, derived via immunoSEQ multiplex PCR, lists solely in-frame clones and lacks some. The data show about 210,000 clones, around 92% seen once. The sequenced sample consisted of peripheral blood. These receptors originate from a young man with acute or convalescent COVID-19.

The chain uses TRBV29-1 and TRBJ1-1, with D unresolved. Trimming cost V 1 base and J 1 base, with 7 bases left between them. CDR1 SQVTM and CDR2 ANQGSEA come from the germline V gene. The CDR3 has 13 residues. The CDR3 sequence is CSVEGTTNTEAFF. In nucleotides, the CDR3 is TGCAGCGTTGAAGGGACTACGAACACTGAAGCTTTCTTT.

The chain is built from TRBV6-5 and TRBJ1-1; D perhaps matches TRBD1 (6 bases). The CDR3 covers 14 residues. V was clipped by 6 bases and J by 0 bases, with 11 bases between them. Germline CDR1 MNHEY, CDR2 SVGAGI. The CDR3 loop reads CASRPGHLNTEAFF. CDR3 DNA: TGTGCCAGCAGACCGGGACACTTGAACACTGAAGCTTTCTTT.

The chain uses TRBV19 and TRBJ1-2, with D uncertain. Germline CDR1 and CDR2: LNHDA and SQIVND (reference sequence). The CDR3 extends over 13 amino acids. The ends were cut back, 8 bases at V and 8 bases at J, with 18 bases in the middle. For the CDR3, the DNA is TGTGCCAGTGAGCGGGTCATTGGCGGCGGCTACACCTTC. Translated, it gives CASERVIGGGYTF.

The V call is TRBV30, the J call TRBJ2-2; D is undetermined. The V end lost 0 bases, the J end lost 5 bases, and 7 bases lay between the germline ends. The CDR3 consists of 13 residues. CDR1 is GTSNPN, CDR2 SVGIG, per germline (reference sequence). The CDR3 here is CAWSVLRTGELFF. The CDR3 bases are TGTGCCTGGAGTGTACTGAGGACCGGGGAGCTGTTTTTT.

This clone was found once. J is TRBJ2-2 and V is TRBV15, with TRBD2 identical over 10 bases. The CDR3 is made up of 18 amino acids. CDR1 LNHNV and CDR2 YYDKDF come from the germline V gene (reference sequence). V lost 1 base and J lost 4; bases outside the gene matches: 9. CDR3 protein: CATSRGASGSRGTGELFF. Written as DNA, the CDR3 is TGTGCCACCAGCAGAGGGGCTAGCGGGAGTAGGGGCACCGGGGAGCTGTTTTTT.

This clone was seen once. The chain employs TRBV9 and TRBJ2-3, with 7 bases fitting TRBD1. CDR3 length equals 14 residues. The V and J ends lost 6 bases and 5 bases, in that order; junction bases with no gene match: 9. In germline, CDR1 is SGDLS, CDR2 YYNGEE. CDR3 bases: TGTGCCAGCATGAGGGGGCGGAGAGGAGATACGCAGTATTTT. It yields the protein CASMRGRRGDTQYF.

V usage is TRBV15 and J usage is TRBJ1-4; TRBD1 matches 8 bases. Germline V gives CDR1 LNHNV, CDR2 YYDKDF (reference sequence). This CDR3 is 22 amino acids long. J lost 0 bases, V lost 1 base, and 19 bases had no gene match. Written as DNA, the CDR3 is TGTGCCACCAGCAGAGTGTTGGGGAGACAGGGGCTCGAAGAAGCAACTAATGAAAAACTGTTTTTT. It encodes CATSRVLGRQGLEEATNEKLFF.

This chain joins TRBV10-3 and TRBJ2-3; TRBD1 aligns across 7 bases. Germline loops: CDR1 ENHRY, CDR2 SYGVKD. CDR3 length: 18 amino acids. Trimming cost V 4 bases and J 1 base; bases outside gene matches: 14. The CDR3 here is CAISVSPGQLKGTDTQYF. CDR3 bases: TGTGCCATCAGTGTCTCACCGGGACAGCTGAAGGGCACAGATACGCAGTATTTT.

The chain links TRBV4-2 to TRBJ1-4; D is ambiguous. V lost 0 bases, J lost 2 bases, and 10 bases lay in between. Germline V CDR1 and CDR2: LGHNA, YNFKEQ. The length of the CDR3 is 16 residues. The CDR3 coding sequence is TGTGCCAGCAGCCAAGAGGGAGGACTGACTAATGAAAAACTGTTTTTT. Residues: CASSQEGGLTNEKLFF.